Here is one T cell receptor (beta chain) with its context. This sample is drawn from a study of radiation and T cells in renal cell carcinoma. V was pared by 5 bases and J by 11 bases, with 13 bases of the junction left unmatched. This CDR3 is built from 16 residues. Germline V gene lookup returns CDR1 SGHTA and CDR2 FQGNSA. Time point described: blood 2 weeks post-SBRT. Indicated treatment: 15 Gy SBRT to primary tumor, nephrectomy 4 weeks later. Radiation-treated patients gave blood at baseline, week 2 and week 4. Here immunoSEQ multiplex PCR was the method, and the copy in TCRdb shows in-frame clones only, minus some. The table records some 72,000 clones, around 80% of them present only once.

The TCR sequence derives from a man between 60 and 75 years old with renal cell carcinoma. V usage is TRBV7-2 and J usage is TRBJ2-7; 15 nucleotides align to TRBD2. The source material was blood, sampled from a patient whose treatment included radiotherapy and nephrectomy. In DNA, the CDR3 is TGTGCCAGCAGCCCTGGACTAGCGGGAGGGATGGTCGGGAAGTACTTC. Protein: CASSPGLAGGMVGKYF. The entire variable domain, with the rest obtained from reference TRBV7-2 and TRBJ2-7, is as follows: GAGVSQSPSNKVTEKGKDVELRCDPISGHTALYWYRQSLGQGLEFLIYFQGNSAPDKSGLPSDRFSAERTGGSVSTLTIQRTQQEDSAVYLCASSPGLAGGMVGKYFGPGTRLTVT.